Detailed here is one T cell receptor (beta chain). This sample was included in a study of PD-L1 blockade in urothelial cancer. V lost 2 bases and J 7 bases, leaving 17 bases between the germline ends. Germline values: CDR1 MNHNY, CDR2 SVGAGI (reference sequence). The CDR3 is made up of 15 amino acids. Assay used: immunoSEQ multiplex PCR; TCRdb lists only in-frame clones, some missing. The table includes approximately 50,000 clones, around four fifths detected once. Time point indicated: pretreatment peripheral blood. Sample: PBMCs, taken around atezolizumab (anti-PD-L1) treatment. This rearrangement joins TRBV6-6 to TRBJ1-1, with D perhaps TRBD1 (6 bases). This sequence originates from a man aged 70-80 years with urothelial cancer. CDR3 loop: CASSYPGGRAYEAFF. The CDR3 DNA is TGTGCCAGCAGTTACCCTGGGGGCAGGGCCTATGAAGCTTTCTTT.